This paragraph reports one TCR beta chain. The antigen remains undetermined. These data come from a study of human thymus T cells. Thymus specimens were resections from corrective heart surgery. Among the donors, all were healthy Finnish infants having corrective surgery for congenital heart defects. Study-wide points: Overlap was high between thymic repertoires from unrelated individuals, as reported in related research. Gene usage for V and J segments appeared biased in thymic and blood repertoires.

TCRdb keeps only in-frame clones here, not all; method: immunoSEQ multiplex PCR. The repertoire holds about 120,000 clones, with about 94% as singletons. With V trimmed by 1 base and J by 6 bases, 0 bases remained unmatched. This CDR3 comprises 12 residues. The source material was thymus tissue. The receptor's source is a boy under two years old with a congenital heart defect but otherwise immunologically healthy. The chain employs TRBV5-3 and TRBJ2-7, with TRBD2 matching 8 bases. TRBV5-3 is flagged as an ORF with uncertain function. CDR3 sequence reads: CARSLSGGEQYF. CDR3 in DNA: TGTGCCAGAAGCTTGAGCGGGGGCGAGCAGTACTTC.